Listed below are T cell receptor beta chains from one sample, sequenced in a study of technical replicates of blood from several donors. The data were produced by immunoSEQ multiplex PCR, yet TCRdb's version contains in-frame clones alone and is incomplete. The table has more than 65,000 clones, just under 95% seen once; the top ten hold around 0.43%. The sample consisted of T cells isolated from PBMCs. The receptors shown here come from a human donor in good health. Each CDR3 is given with its conserved first and last residue. D genes are given only for firm matches. Clone size is shown for a subset of rows, as once, few, many or a class of expanded clone.

V gene,clone size,J gene,CDR3 length,D gene,CDR3 DNA,CDR3 protein
TRBV11-3,.,TRBJ2-7,14,TRBD1,TGTGCCAGCAGCTTTGAGGACAGGTACTACGAGCAGTACTTC,CASSFEDRYYEQYF
TRBV5-6,.,TRBJ1-1,13,.,TGTGCCAGCAGCTTATGGGCGAACACTGAAGCTTTCTTT,CASSLWANTEAFF
TRBV6-6,.,TRBJ2-1,14,.,TGTGCCAGCCAGACTAGTAAGTGGAACAATGAGCAGTTCTTC,CASQTSKWNNEQFF
TRBV28,few,TRBJ1-2,13,TRBD1,TGTGCCAGCAGTTTAGGGACAGGGTATGGCTACACCTTC,CASSLGTGYGYTF
TRBV28,.,TRBJ2-3,17,TRBD2,TGTGCCAGCAGTTCGCCGTTGACTAGCAGAAGCACAGATACGCAGTATTTT,CASSSPLTSRSTDTQYF
TRBV5-6,.,TRBJ2-5,16,.,TGTGCCAGCAGGAAGGTCGGGTCTAAGGAGCGAGAGACCCAGTACTTC,CASRKVGSKERETQYF
TRBV11-1,.,TRBJ2-7,15,.,TGTGCCAGCAGCTTAAACGGCGCGGGCTCCTACGAGCAGTACTTC,CASSLNGAGSYEQYF
TRBV5-4,once,TRBJ1-1,13,.,TGTGCCAGCAGCGGGGGACAGAACACTGAAGCTTTCTTT,CASSGGQNTEAFF
TRBV4-3,.,TRBJ1-4,17,TRBD1,TGCGCCAGCAGCCAAGGTCCCGGGACAGGGCGGAAGGAAAAACTGTTTTTT,CASSQGPGTGRKEKLFF
TRBV11-3,.,TRBJ1-1,13,.,TGTGCCAGCAGCCCTCAGGGTTGGCCTGAAGCTTTCTTT,CASSPQGWPEAFF
TRBV27,.,TRBJ2-7,15,TRBD1,TGTGCCAGCAGCCTTGGGACAGGGGGACATTACGAGCAGTACTTC,CASSLGTGGHYEQYF
TRBV4-2,.,TRBJ1-5,18,.,TGTGCCAGCAGCCAAGTGCCGATCTACAGGGATACCGATCAGCCCCAGCATTTT,CASSQVPIYRDTDQPQHF
TRBV7-2,.,TRBJ2-3,15,TRBD2,TGTGCCAGCAGCTTAATAGCTAGCGGGACAGATACGCAGTATTTT,CASSLIASGTDTQYF
TRBV21-1,.,TRBJ1-1,14,.,TGTGCCAGCAGCTCCGGAACGGGGGACACTGAAGCTTTCTTT,CASSSGTGDTEAFF
TRBV28,once,TRBJ2-3,17,TRBD1,TGTGCCAGCAGTTTATGGGGAACGACAGGGGGCACAGATACGCAGTATTTT,CASSLWGTTGGTDTQYF
TRBV30,.,TRBJ2-3,12,.,TGTGCCTGGAGTGTACATCAAGATACGCAGTATTTT,CAWSVHQDTQYF
TRBV7-9,.,TRBJ2-5,18,TRBD2,TGTGCCAGCAGCTTCGCCGGAGGACTAGCGGGAGGACGGGAGACCCAGTACTTC,CASSFAGGLAGGRETQYF
TRBV5-1,.,TRBJ2-7,16,TRBD2,TGCGCCAGCAGCGTTGGACTAGCGGGAGATGCCTACGAGCAGTACTTC,CASSVGLAGDAYEQYF
TRBV2,once,TRBJ2-1,15,TRBD2,TGTGCCAGCAGAACCCTAGCGGGAGTGGGTAATGAGCAGTTCTTC,CASRTLAGVGNEQFF
TRBV7-9,.,TRBJ1-2,14,TRBD1,TGTGCCAGCAGCTTAGGGGGACAGAACTATGGCTACACCTTC,CASSLGGQNYGYTF
TRBV11-2,.,TRBJ1-5,15,TRBD1,TGTGCCAGCAGCTTGGACAGGGACTCCAATCAGCCCCAGCATTTT,CASSLDRDSNQPQHF
TRBV27,.,TRBJ2-1,12,.,TGTGCCAGCAGTTATGGTAGAAGTGAGCAGTTCTTC,CASSYGRSEQFF
TRBV5-4,.,TRBJ1-2,14,.,TGTGCCAGCAGCTCACAGGGTTGGGACTATGGCTACACCTTC,CASSSQGWDYGYTF
TRBV19,.,TRBJ2-7,16,TRBD2,TGTGCCAGTAGTATAGATCGACTAGCGGATAACTACGAGCAGTACTTC,CASSIDRLADNYEQYF
TRBV21-1,.,TRBJ1-5,15,.,TGTGCCAGCAGCAAACTGGGCGGGCTCCATCAGCCCCAGCATTTT,CASSKLGGLHQPQHF
TRBV28,.,TRBJ1-1,12,.,TGTGCCAGCAGTTTGGGGGGAGCTGAAGCTTTCTTT,CASSLGGAEAFF
TRBV27,once,TRBJ2-7,14,TRBD2,TGTGCCAGCAGTTCGGGACTAGCGGTGTACGAGCAGTACTTC,CASSSGLAVYEQYF
TRBV27,.,TRBJ2-3,16,TRBD2,TGTGCCAGCAGTCCGCTACTAGCGGGCAACACAGATACGCAGTATTTT,CASSPLLAGNTDTQYF
TRBV19,.,TRBJ1-1,13,.,TGTGCCAGTAGTATTGGGGGAGGCACTGAAGCTTTCTTT,CASSIGGGTEAFF
TRBV6-5,.,TRBJ1-2,14,.,TGTGCCAGCAGACAAGACATTTCTAACTATGGCTACACCTTC,CASRQDISNYGYTF
TRBV4-1,.,TRBJ2-1,16,TRBD2,TGCGCCAGCAGCACCGCCGGGACTAGCTCGTATAATGAGCAGTTCTTC,CASSTAGTSSYNEQFF
TRBV11-2,.,TRBJ2-1,17,.,TGTGCCAGCAGCCCCGTTCTGGGAGTCCCGCCAAGCGGGGAGCAGTTCTTC,CASSPVLGVPPSGEQFF
TRBV5-4,once,TRBJ2-3,17,TRBD2,TGTGCCAGCAGCTTGGGTCCGCTAGCGGGAGCCACAGATACGCAGTATTTT,CASSLGPLAGATDTQYF
TRBV4-1,.,TRBJ2-1,14,TRBD1,TGCGCCAGCAGCCCCGGGACAGGATACAATGAGCAGTTCTTC,CASSPGTGYNEQFF
TRBV30,once,TRBJ2-1,15,.,TGTGCCTGGAATTTCGGGAGAGGTAACTACAATGAGCAGTTCTTC,CAWNFGRGNYNEQFF
TRBV2,.,TRBJ2-5,13,TRBD2,TGTGCCAGGAACCTAGCGGGAGCAGAGACCCAGTACTTC,CARNLAGAETQYF
TRBV5-4,.,TRBJ2-3,15,TRBD1,TGTGCCAGCAGACCCCGGGACAGATACACAGATACGCAGTATTTT,CASRPRDRYTDTQYF
TRBV6-4,.,TRBJ2-2,14,.,TGTGCCAGCAGCCTGGAGGTAGTCACCGGGGAGCTGTTTTTT,CASSLEVVTGELFF
TRBV2,few,TRBJ1-1,11,.,TGTGCCAGCAGTGGAGGAACTGAAGCTTTCTTT,CASSGGTEAFF
TRBV5-1,.,TRBJ2-7,15,.,TGCGCCAGCAGCTTTCTGGGGCAGGACGCCACCGAGCAGTACTTC,CASSFLGQDATEQYF
TRBV28,.,TRBJ1-5,14,.,TGTGCCAGCAGTTATCCTGACAGGTATCAGCCCCAGCATTTT,CASSYPDRYQPQHF
TRBV27,.,TRBJ2-1,18,TRBD1,TGTGCCAGCAGTTTTCGAGGGGACAGGGCTCGATCCTACAATGAGCAGTTCTTC,CASSFRGDRARSYNEQFF
TRBV11-2,.,TRBJ2-6,16,.,TGTGCCAGCAGCTTAGATCTGTACTCTGGGGCCAACGTCCTGACTTTC,CASSLDLYSGANVLTF
TRBV5-4,.,TRBJ2-7,13,TRBD2,TGTGCCAGCAGCGCCGGGACTAGCTACGAGCAGTACTTC,CASSAGTSYEQYF
TRBV7-6,.,TRBJ1-2,13,.,TGTGCCAGCAGCCCCCAGGGTTTAGATGGCTACACCTTC,CASSPQGLDGYTF
TRBV6-5,.,TRBJ2-2,15,TRBD2,TGTGCCAGCAGTATAGCGGGAGAGGGGACCGGGGAGCTGTTTTTT,CASSIAGEGTGELFF
TRBV7-9,.,TRBJ2-7,15,TRBD1,TGTGCCAGCAGCTTACAGGGGGATAAGTCGAGAGAGCAGTACTTC,CASSLQGDKSREQYF
TRBV19,few,TRBJ1-1,16,TRBD1,TGTGCCAGTAGTATCGGGACAGGGATAATGAACACTGAAGCTTTCTTT,CASSIGTGIMNTEAFF
TRBV30,once,TRBJ2-1,17,TRBD2,TGTGCCTGGGGGGGACTAGCGGGGGCTAAAGGGTACAATGAGCAGTTCTTC,CAWGGLAGAKGYNEQFF
TRBV6-5,few,TRBJ2-2,13,.,TGTGCCAGCAGTTACTCGCCGGCCGGGGAGCTGTTTTTT,CASSYSPAGELFF